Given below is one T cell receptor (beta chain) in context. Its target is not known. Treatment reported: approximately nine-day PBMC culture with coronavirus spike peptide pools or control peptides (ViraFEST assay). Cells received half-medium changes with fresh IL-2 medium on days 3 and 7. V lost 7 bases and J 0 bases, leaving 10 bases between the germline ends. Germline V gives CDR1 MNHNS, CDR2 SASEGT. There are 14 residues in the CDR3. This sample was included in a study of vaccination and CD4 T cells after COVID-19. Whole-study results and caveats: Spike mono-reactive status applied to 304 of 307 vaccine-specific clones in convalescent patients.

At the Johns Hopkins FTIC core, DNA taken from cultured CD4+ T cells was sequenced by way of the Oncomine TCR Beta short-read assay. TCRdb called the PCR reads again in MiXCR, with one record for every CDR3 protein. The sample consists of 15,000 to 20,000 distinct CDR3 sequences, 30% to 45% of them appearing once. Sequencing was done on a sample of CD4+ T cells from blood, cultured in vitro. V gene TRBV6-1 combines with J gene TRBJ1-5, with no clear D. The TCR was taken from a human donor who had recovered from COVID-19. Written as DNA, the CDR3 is TGTGCCAGCACCAGCGCCTATAGCAATCAGCCCCAGCATTTT. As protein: CASTSAYSNQPQHF.